This T cell receptor beta chain was documented in a study of STAT3 mutations in large granular lymphocyte leukemia. Germline loops: CDR1 SGHDT, CDR2 YYEEEE. V was shortened by 2 bases and J by 8 bases, with 13 bases between the two germline ends. The CDR3 has 13 amino acids. Points on this clone: Its target is unknown.

This table comes from immunoSEQ multiplex PCR, and its TCRdb copy is limited to in-frame clones, with some not included. The table has around 17,000 clones, roughly 86% seen once; the top ten hold over 7.5%. Broader study findings: In T-cell large granular lymphocyte leukemia, about half of patients showed multiple immunodominant subclonotypes.

The gene calls are TRBV5-6 and TRBJ1-2; D remains ambiguous. Sequences were obtained from peripheral blood mononuclear cells. The receptor was derived from a man aged 45 to 65 with T-cell large granular lymphocyte leukemia. Some clones in this sample may be carry-over from other donors' samples. The CDR3 sequence: CASSFRTGGGYTF. CDR3 DNA: TGTGCCAGCAGCTTTCGAACCGGCGGGGGCTACACCTTC. The whole variable domain, filled in from reference TRBV5-6 and TRBJ1-2, reads DAGVTQSPTHLIKTRGQQVTLRCSPKSGHDTVSWYQQALGQGPQFIFQYYEEEERQRGNFPDRFSGHQFPNYSSELNVNALLLGDSALYLCASSFRTGGGYTFGSGTRLTVV.